The 8 T cell receptor beta chains reported below all come from one sample, sequenced in a study of long-term antiretroviral therapy in people with HIV. Survey level was the resolution at which the v3.0 immunoSEQ assay ran. Libraries were prepared by immunoSEQ multiplex PCR; TCRdb keeps only in-frame clonotypes and omits some of them. The sample yields some 16,000 clones, 80% to 90% seen once. This material consisted of unsorted PBMCs, taken 0.5 years after starting antiretroviral therapy. The source is a woman between 35 and 50 years old with HIV.

This rearrangement joins TRBV6-5 to TRBJ2-3; TRBD2 might be the D (5 bases). The CDR3 sequence is 14 residues long. Trimming took 4 bases from V and 2 from J, leaving 10 bases between them. Germline CDR1 is MNHEY and CDR2 is SVGAGI. The CDR3 DNA is TGTGCCAGCAGTTCAAGCGGAACCACAGATACGCAGTATTTT. It specifies CASSSSGTTDTQYF.

The chain employs TRBV9 and TRBJ2-3; 14 positions match TRBD2. CDR1 is SGDLS, CDR2 YYNGEE, per germline. This CDR3 comprises 15 residues. With 3 bases clipped from V and 8 bases from J, the junction kept 5 bases outside the gene matches. The CDR3 DNA is TGTGCCAGCAGCGAGACTAGCGGGAGGGCCGGTACGCAGTATTTT. Protein: CASSETSGRAGTQYF.

The chain employs TRBV6-6 and TRBJ2-7; 8 bases align to TRBD2. Germline assignment: CDR1 MNHNY and CDR2 SVGAGI (reference sequence). This CDR3 region has 13 residues. The V and J ends lost 6 bases and 4 bases, in that order; junction bases with no gene match: 5. The CDR3 sequence is CASRPAGDYEQYF. The CDR3 coding sequence is TGTGCCAGCAGACCAGCGGGAGATTACGAGCAGTACTTC.

This clone has a handful of counts. The chain links TRBV7-2 to TRBJ1-1, with D perhaps TRBD1 (6 bases). The CDR3 loop spans 14 amino acids. CDR1 is SGHTA, CDR2 FQGNSA, per germline. The V end lost 6 bases, the J end lost 4 bases, and 15 bases lay between the germline ends. CDR3 sequence: CASRTQGVGTEAFF. In nucleotides, the CDR3 is TGTGCCAGCAGAACACAGGGCGTCGGCACTGAAGCTTTCTTT.

This rearrangement joins TRBV7-2 to TRBJ2-6; unclear D gene. The CDR3 length is 18 residues. V lost 8 bases and J lost 1, with 21 bases in between. CDR1 and CDR2 from the germline V gene are SGHTA and FQGNSA. CDR3 DNA: TGTGCCAGCTCTCCAGGTTCTCTATGGATGTCTGGGGCCAACGTCCTGACTTTC. Its protein is CASSPGSLWMSGANVLTF.

The chain employs TRBV6-6 and TRBJ2-2; D gene unclear. The CDR3 has 13 amino acids. Germline V gene data show CDR1 as MNHNY and CDR2 as SVGAGI (reference sequence). With 4 bases removed from V and 8 bases from J, the gap between germline ends came to 11 bases. The CDR3, as DNA: TGTGCCAGCAGTTTATCAACTCGTGGGGAGCTGTTTTTT. Amino acids: CASSLSTRGELFF.

This rearrangement joins TRBV7-6 to TRBJ1-2; D is ambiguous. CDR1 is SGHVS, CDR2 FNYEAQ, per germline. This CDR3 comprises 13 residues. Deletions cut 2 bases from V and 4 bases from J, with 8 bases between. CDR3 DNA: TGTGCCAGCAGCTTATTTGGGTTCTATGGCTACACCTTC. It is translated as CASSLFGFYGYTF.

This chain connects TRBV6-1 to TRBJ2-1; 10 bases agree with TRBD2. V dropped 4 bases and J dropped 3; count of bases not matched to a gene: 3. The CDR3 covers 15 residues. Germline-derived CDR1 and CDR2 are MNHNS and SASEGT. The CDR3 here is CASSVGLAHYNEQFF. CDR3 coding DNA: TGTGCCAGCAGTGTGGGACTAGCGCACTACAATGAGCAGTTCTTC.